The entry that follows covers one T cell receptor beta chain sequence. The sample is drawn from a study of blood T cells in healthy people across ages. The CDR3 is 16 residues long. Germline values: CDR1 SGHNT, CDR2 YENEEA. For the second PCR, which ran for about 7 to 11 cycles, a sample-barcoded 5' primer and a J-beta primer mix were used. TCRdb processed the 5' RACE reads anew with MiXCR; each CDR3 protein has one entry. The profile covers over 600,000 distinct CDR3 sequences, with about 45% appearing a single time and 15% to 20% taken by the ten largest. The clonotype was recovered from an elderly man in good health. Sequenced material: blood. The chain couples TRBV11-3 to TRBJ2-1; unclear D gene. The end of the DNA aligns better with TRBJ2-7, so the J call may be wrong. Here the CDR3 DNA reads TGTGCCAGCAGCTTAGGCGCAGACCCCTCCTACAATGAGCAGTACTTC. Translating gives CASSLGADPSYNEQYF.